Following are 9 T cell receptor beta chains from one sample sequenced in a study of technical replicates of blood from a handful of donors. Sequenced by immunoSEQ multiplex PCR; TCRdb stores in-frame clones only, minus some. The sample has approximately 80,000 clones, approximately 89% seen once. Specimen: T cells isolated from PBMCs. The receptors here all came from a human donor in good health.

This clone came up once. The V call is TRBV10-1, the J call TRBJ2-7; 10 bases agree with TRBD2. Germline V lookup: CDR1 WNHNN, CDR2 SYGVQD (reference sequence). The CDR3 loop spans 13 amino acids. With V trimmed by 9 bases and J by 5 bases, 7 bases remained unmatched. In DNA, the CDR3 is TGCGCCAGGAAAGCGGGAGGGAGCCACGAGCAGTACTTC. This gives the protein CARKAGGSHEQYF.

The chain combines TRBV4-2 with TRBJ1-2; TRBD1 is a possible D gene (5 bases). The germline V gene has CDR1 LGHNA and CDR2 YNFKEQ. Trimming removed 0 bases at V and 4 bases at J, with 9 bases between. CDR3 length: 14 residues. The DNA of the CDR3 is TGTGCCAGCAGCCAAGATAGGGGTATCTATGGCTACACCTTC. Translation: CASSQDRGIYGYTF.

The chain uses TRBV11-2 and TRBJ2-3; no definite D call. V gave up 2 bases and J gave up 4 bases, with 4 bases separating them. The CDR3 is 12 amino acids. CDR1 SGHAT and CDR2 FQNNGV come from the germline V gene. The CDR3 DNA is TGTGCCAGCAGCTTACTCCCAGATACGCAGTATTTT. Amino acid sequence: CASSLLPDTQYF. The whole variable domain, filled in from reference TRBV11-2 and TRBJ2-3, reads EAGVAQSPRYKIIEKRQSVAFWCNPISGHATLYWYQQILGQGPKLLIQFQNNGVVDDSQLPKDRFSAERLKGVDSTLKIQPAKLEDSAVYLCASSLLPDTQYFGPGTRLTVL.

This chain uses TRBV28 with TRBJ2-7; 10 nucleotides line up with TRBD2. Per the germline V gene, CDR1 is MDHEN and CDR2 is SYDVKM. The CDR3 is 13 residues long. V shed 7 bases, J shed 3 bases, and the junction held 3 bases outside the gene matches. The CDR3, as DNA: TGTGCCAGCATAGCGGGGGGCGGCTACGAGCAGTACTTC. Amino acid sequence: CASIAGGGYEQYF.

The V call is TRBV7-9, the J call TRBJ2-1; 7 bases agree with TRBD1. The J segment lost 5 bases and the V segment lost 4 bases, leaving 2 bases of the junction unmatched. This CDR3 contains 13 residues. Germline assignment: CDR1 SEHNR and CDR2 FQNEAQ (reference sequence). The DNA of the CDR3 is TGTGCCAGCAGCTCAACAGGGGACAATGAGCAGTTCTTC. Translating it yields CASSSTGDNEQFF.

The chain uses TRBV28 and TRBJ1-5, with 8 bases identical to TRBD1. This CDR3 spans 14 amino acids. Germline CDR1 reads MDHEN; CDR2 reads SYDVKM. V lost 5 bases, J lost 10 bases, and 10 bases stayed unmatched. As DNA, the CDR3 is TGTGCCAGCAGTGTCTACAGGGGGACCCGACCCCAGCATTTT. Translated: CASSVYRGTRPQHF.

J is TRBJ1-4 and V is TRBV9; D might be TRBD1 (5 bases). The ends were cut back, 3 bases at V and 1 base at J, with 10 bases in the middle. Germline V gene data show CDR1 as SGDLS and CDR2 as YYNGEE. The CDR3 totals 15 residues. The chain's CDR3 is CASSEMGGTNEKLFF. CDR3 DNA sequence: TGTGCCAGCAGCGAGATGGGGGGAACTAATGAAAAACTGTTTTTT.

V and J are TRBV28 and TRBJ2-1; TRBD2 might be the D (6 bases). The CDR3 runs 15 residues. Between the trimmed V and J ends, which lost 8 bases and 0 bases, there was a span of 14 bases. CDR1 is MDHEN, CDR2 SYDVKM, per germline. The CDR3 nucleotides read TGTGCCAGCCGTTCTGGAGGGAACTCCTACAATGAGCAGTTCTTC. Amino acid sequence: CASRSGGNSYNEQFF.

This chain links TRBV4-3 with TRBJ1-5; TRBD1 agrees at 12 bases. From germline, CDR1 is LGHNA and CDR2 YSLEER. V lost 4 bases and J lost 0; bases outside the gene matches: 16. This CDR3 comprises 21 residues. The CDR3 reads CASSRRDRGRLTLFSNQPQHF. CDR3 bases: TGCGCCAGCAGCCGCCGGGACAGGGGGCGACTCACTCTATTTAGCAATCAGCCCCAGCATTTT.